This T cell receptor (beta chain) was recorded in a study of vaccination and CD4 T cells after COVID-19. Comment on this clonotype: The target antigen is unknown.

Trimming left V 7 bases short and J 4 bases short, with 17 bases between. The germline gives CDR1 SGDLS, CDR2 YYNGEE. This CDR3 comprises 15 residues. Treatment of the sample: roughly 10-day PBMC culture with coronavirus spike peptide pools or control peptides (ViraFEST assay). With the Oncomine TCR Beta short-read assay, DNA from cultured CD4+ T cells was sequenced. TCRdb re-analysed the PCR reads in MiXCR, keeping a single row per CDR3 protein. The sample has 11,000 or so distinct CDR3 sequences; around 50% are singletons. Sequencing was carried out using CD4+ T cells from blood, cultured in vitro. The source is a human donor who had recovered from COVID-19. The chain recombines TRBV9 with TRBJ2-2; possible D gene TRBD1, 6 bases. The CDR3 loop reads CASGIQGWGTGELFF. CDR3 sequence (DNA): TGTGCCAGCGGGATACAGGGTTGGGGCACCGGGGAGCTGTTTTTT. Full variable domain (missing parts from reference TRBV9 and TRBJ2-2): DSGVTQTPKHLITATGQRVTLRCSPRSGDLSVYWYQQSLDQGLQFLIQYYNGEERAKGNILERFSAQQFPDLHSELNLSSLELGDSALYFCASGIQGWGTGELFFGEGSRLTVL.